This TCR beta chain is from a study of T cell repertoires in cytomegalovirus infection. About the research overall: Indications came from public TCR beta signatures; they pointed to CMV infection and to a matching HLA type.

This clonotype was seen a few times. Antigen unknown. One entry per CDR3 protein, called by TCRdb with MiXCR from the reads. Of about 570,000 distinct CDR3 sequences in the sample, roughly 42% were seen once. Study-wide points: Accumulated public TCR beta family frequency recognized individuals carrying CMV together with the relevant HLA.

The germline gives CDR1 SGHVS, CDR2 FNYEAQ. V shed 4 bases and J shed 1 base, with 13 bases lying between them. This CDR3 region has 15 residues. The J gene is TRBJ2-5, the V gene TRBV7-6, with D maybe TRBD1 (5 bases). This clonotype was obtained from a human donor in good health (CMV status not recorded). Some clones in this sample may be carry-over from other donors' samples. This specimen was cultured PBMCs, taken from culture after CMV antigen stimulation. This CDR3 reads CASSSNQGPQETQYF. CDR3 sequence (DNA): TGTGCCAGCAGCTCCAACCAGGGTCCCCAAGAGACCCAGTACTTC.